These 4 T cell receptor beta chains share one sample of origin, sequenced in a study of T cell responses to AZD1222 COVID-19 vaccine. Here immunoSEQ multiplex PCR was the method, and the copy in TCRdb shows in-frame clones only, minus some. The sample includes fewer than 200,000 clones, around 90% of them seen just once. Material: peripheral blood, obtained on day 0 of AZD1222 vaccination. The receptors originated from an adult in good health.

This chain uses TRBV10-2 with TRBJ1-3, with D perhaps TRBD1 (5 bases). The CDR3 is 16 amino acids. The V gene's germline CDR1 is WSHSY and CDR2 SAAADI. Trimming removed 2 bases at V and 0 bases at J, with 11 bases between. The CDR3 loop is CASSETPGGSGNTIYF. DNA for the CDR3: TGCGCCAGCAGTGAGACACCTGGGGGCTCTGGAAACACCATATATTTT.

The chain uses TRBV6-5 and TRBJ1-1, with 7 nucleotides matching TRBD1. Germline-derived CDR1 and CDR2 are MNHEY and SVGAGI. This CDR3 is 14 amino acids long. J lost 6 bases, V lost 8 bases, and 12 bases had no gene match. Here the CDR3 DNA reads TGTGCCAGCGTCAGACAGGGACTAACAGCTGAAGCTTTCTTT. This encodes CASVRQGLTAEAFF.

V is TRBV2 and J is TRBJ1-2; TRBD1 might be the D (5 bases). V was cut by 6 bases and J by 12 bases, with 20 bases left in between. This CDR3 has 13 amino acids. Germline-derived CDR1 and CDR2 are SNHLY and FYNNEI. The CDR3, as DNA: TGTGCCAGCAGGCCCGCGGACACACCGAGACACACCTTC. As protein: CASRPADTPRHTF. The full variable domain, with the rest looked up from reference TRBV2 and TRBJ1-2, is EPEVTQTPSHQVTQMGQEVILRCVPISNHLYFYWYRQILGQKVEFLVSFYNNEISEKSEIFDDQFSVERPDGSNFTLKIRSTKLEDSAMYFCASRPADTPRHTFGSGTRLTVV.

The chain uses TRBV4-1 and TRBJ1-1, with a weak D call TRBD1 (5 bases). Germline loops: CDR1 MGHRA, CDR2 YSYEKL. The CDR3 covers 17 residues. The V gene lost 3 bases and the J gene lost 5 bases, with 22 bases spanning the gap. CDR3 amino acids: CASSQVPGRETRTEAFF. The CDR3 region has the DNA TGCGCCAGCAGCCAGGTACCAGGGAGGGAGACGAGGACTGAAGCTTTCTTT.